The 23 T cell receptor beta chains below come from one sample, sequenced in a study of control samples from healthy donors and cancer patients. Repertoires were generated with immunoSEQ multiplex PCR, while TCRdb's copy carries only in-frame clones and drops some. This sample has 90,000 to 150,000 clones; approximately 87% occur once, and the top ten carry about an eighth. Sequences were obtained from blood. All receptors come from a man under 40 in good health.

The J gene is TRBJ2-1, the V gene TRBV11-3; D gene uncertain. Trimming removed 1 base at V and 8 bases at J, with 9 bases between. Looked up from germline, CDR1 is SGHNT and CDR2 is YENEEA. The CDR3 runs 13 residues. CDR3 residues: CASSLVNFDEQFF. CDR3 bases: TGTGCCAGCAGCTTAGTTAATTTCGATGAGCAGTTCTTC.

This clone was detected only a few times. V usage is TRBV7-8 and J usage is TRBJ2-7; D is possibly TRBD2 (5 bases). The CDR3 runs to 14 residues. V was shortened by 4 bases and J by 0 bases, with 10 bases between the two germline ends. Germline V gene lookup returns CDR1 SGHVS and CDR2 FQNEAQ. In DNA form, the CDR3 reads TGTGCCAGCAGCTGGGTGGGGAGCTCCTACGAGCAGTACTTC. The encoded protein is CASSWVGSSYEQYF.

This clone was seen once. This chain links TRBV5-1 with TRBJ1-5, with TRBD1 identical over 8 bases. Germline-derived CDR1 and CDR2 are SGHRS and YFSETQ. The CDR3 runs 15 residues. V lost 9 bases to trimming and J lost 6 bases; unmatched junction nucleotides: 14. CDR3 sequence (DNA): TGCGCCATTTCCTCCGACAGGGGAGGAGGTCAGCCCCAGCATTTT. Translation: CAISSDRGGGQPQHF.

In DNA form, the CDR3 reads TGTGCCAGCAGCCCACAGGGGCCCTCACCCCTCCACTTT. It codes for CASSPQGPSPLHF. The chain combines TRBV12-3 or TRBV12-4 with TRBJ1-6; 7 bases map to TRBD1. This CDR3 is built from 13 residues. Losses at the gene ends were 6 bases for V and 10 bases for J; bases not matched to a gene: 6.

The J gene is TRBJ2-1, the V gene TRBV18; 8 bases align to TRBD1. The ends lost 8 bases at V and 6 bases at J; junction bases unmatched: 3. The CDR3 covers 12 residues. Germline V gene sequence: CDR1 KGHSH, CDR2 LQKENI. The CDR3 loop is CASRTGPNEQFF. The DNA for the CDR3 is TGTGCCAGCAGGACAGGGCCCAATGAGCAGTTCTTC.

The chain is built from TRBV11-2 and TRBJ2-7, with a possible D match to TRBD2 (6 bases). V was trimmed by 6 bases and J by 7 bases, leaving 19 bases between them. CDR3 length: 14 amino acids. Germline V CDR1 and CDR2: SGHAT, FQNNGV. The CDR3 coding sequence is TGTGCCAGCAGGCCGGGACCCTCACGGGAGGAGCAGTACTTC. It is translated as CASRPGPSREEQYF.

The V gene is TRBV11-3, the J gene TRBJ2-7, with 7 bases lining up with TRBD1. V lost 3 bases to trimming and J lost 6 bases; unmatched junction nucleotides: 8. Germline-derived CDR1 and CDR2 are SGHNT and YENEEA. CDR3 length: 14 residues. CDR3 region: CASSLQGESTEQYF. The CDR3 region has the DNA TGTGCCAGCAGCTTGCAGGGGGAGAGTACCGAGCAGTACTTC.

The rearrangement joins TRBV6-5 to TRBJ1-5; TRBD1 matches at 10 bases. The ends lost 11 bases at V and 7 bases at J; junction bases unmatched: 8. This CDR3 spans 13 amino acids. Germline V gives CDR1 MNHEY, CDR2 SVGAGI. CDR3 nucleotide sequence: TGTGCCGGCCAAGGGACAGGGGAACAGCCCCAGCATTTT. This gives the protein CAGQGTGEQPQHF.

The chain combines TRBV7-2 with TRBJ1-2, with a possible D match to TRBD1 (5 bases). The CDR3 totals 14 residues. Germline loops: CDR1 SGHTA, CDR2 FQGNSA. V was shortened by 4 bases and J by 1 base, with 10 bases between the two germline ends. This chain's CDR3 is CASSSDSFNYGYTF. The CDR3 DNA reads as TGTGCCAGCAGCTCAGACAGTTTTAACTATGGCTACACCTTC.

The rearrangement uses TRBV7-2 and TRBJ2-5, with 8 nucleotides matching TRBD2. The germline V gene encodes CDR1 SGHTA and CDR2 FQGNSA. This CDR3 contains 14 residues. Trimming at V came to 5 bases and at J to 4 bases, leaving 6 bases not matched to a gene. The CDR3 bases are TGTGCCAGCAGCCCTCCGGCGGGGGGAGAGACCCAGTACTTC. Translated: CASSPPAGGETQYF.

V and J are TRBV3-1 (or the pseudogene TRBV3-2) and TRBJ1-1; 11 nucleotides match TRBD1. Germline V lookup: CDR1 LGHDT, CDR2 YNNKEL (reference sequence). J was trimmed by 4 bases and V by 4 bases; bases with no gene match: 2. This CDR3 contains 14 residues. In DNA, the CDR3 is TGTGCCAGCAGCCTGGACAGGGGGCTCACTGAAGCTTTCTTT. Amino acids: CASSLDRGLTEAFF.

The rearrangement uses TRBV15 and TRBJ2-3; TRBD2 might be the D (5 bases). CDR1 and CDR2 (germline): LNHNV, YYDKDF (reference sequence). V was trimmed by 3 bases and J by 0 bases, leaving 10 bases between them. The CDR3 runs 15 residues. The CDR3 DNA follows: TGTGCCACCAGCAGGGACCCGGGGAGCACAGATACGCAGTATTTT. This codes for CATSRDPGSTDTQYF. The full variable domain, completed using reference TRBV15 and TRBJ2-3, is DAMVIQNPRYQVTQFGKPVTLSCSQTLNHNVMYWYQQKSSQAPKLLFHYYDKDFNNEADTPDNFQSRRPNTSFCFLDIRSPGLGDTAMYLCATSRDPGSTDTQYFGPGTRLTVL.

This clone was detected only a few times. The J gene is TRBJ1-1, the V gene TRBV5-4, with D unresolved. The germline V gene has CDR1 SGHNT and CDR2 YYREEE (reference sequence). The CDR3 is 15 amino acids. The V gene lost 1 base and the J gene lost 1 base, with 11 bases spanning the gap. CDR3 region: CASSLFANRNTEAFF. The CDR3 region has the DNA TGTGCCAGCAGCTTGTTTGCTAACAGGAACACTGAAGCTTTCTTT. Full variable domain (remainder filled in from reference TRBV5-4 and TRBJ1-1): ETGVTQSPTHLIKTRGQQVTLRCSSQSGHNTVSWYQQALGQGPQFIFQYYREEENGRGNFPPRFSGLQFPNYSSELNVNALELDDSALYLCASSLFANRNTEAFFGQGTRLTVV.

The CDR3 sequence is CATSRGDSNTEAFF. The CDR3 nucleotides read TGTGCCACCAGCAGAGGGGACTCCAACACTGAAGCTTTCTTT. This chain links TRBV15 with TRBJ1-1; a weak D match, TRBD1 (5 bases). Germline V gene data show CDR1 as LNHNV and CDR2 as YYDKDF (reference sequence). V lost 1 base and J 2 bases, leaving 8 bases between the germline ends. The CDR3 covers 14 residues.

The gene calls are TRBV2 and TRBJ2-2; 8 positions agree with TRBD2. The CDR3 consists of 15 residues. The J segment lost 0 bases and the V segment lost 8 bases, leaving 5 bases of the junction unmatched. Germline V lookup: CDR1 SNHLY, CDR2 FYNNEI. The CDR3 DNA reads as TGTGCCAGCCGGGGGGGGACTTCGAACACCGGGGAGCTGTTTTTT. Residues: CASRGGTSNTGELFF.

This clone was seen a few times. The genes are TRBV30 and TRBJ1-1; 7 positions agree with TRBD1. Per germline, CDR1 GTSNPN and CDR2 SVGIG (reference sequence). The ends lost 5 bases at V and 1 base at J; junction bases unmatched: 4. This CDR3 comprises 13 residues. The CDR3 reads CAWDGQANTEAFF. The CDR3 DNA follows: TGTGCCTGGGACGGACAGGCGAACACTGAAGCTTTCTTT. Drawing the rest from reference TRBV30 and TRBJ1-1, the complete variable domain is SQTIHQWPATLVQPVGSPLSLECTVEGTSNPNLYWYRQAAGRGLQLLFYSVGIGQISSEVPQNLSASRPQDRQFILSSKKLLLSDSGFYLCAWDGQANTEAFFGQGTRLTVV.

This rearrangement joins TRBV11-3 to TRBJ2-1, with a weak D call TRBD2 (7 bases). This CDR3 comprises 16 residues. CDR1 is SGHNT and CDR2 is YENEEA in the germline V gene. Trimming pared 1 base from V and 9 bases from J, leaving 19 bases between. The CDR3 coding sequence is TGTGCCAGCAGCTTAGTAGGGGGGGGCCAGGGTAGTGAGCAGTTCTTC. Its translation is CASSLVGGGQGSEQFF.

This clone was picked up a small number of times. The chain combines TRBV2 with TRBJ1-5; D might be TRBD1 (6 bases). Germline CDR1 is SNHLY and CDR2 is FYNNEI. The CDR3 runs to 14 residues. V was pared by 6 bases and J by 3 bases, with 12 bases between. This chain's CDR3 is CASRRTGNNQPQHF. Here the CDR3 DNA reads TGTGCCAGCAGGAGAACAGGGAACAATCAGCCCCAGCATTTT. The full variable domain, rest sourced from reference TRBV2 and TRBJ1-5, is EPEVTQTPSHQVTQMGQEVILRCVPISNHLYFYWYRQILGQKVEFLVSFYNNEISEKSEIFDDQFSVERPDGSNFTLKIRSTKLEDSAMYFCASRRTGNNQPQHFGDGTRLSIL.

Here the CDR3 reads CASSFGSAGMEAFF. The CDR3 DNA reads as TGTGCCAGCAGTTTCGGGTCAGCGGGGATGGAAGCTTTCTTT. The chain recombines TRBV27 with TRBJ1-1; D not certain. CDR3 size: 14 residues. V shed 3 bases and J shed 8 bases, with 16 bases lying between them. The V gene's germline CDR1 is MNHEY and CDR2 SMNVEV (reference sequence).

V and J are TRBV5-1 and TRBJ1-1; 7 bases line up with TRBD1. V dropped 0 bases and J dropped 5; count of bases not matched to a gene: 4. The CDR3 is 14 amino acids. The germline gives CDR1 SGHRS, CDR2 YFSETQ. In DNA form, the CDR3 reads TGCGCCAGCAGCTTGGTAGGCAGGGGGACTGAAGCTTTCTTT. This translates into CASSLVGRGTEAFF.

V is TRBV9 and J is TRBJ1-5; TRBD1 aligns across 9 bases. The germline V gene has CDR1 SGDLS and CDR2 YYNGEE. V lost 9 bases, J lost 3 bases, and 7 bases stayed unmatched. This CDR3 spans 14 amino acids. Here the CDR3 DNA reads TGTGCCACCGGACAGGGGCCTCCCAATCAGCCCCAGCATTTT. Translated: CATGQGPPNQPQHF.

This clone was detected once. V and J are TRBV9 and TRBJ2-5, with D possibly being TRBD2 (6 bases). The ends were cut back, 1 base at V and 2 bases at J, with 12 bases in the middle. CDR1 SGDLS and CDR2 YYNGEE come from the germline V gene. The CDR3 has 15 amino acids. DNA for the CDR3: TGTGCCAGCAGCGTACGGCCAGGGAGGCAAGAGACCCAGTACTTC. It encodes CASSVRPGRQETQYF.

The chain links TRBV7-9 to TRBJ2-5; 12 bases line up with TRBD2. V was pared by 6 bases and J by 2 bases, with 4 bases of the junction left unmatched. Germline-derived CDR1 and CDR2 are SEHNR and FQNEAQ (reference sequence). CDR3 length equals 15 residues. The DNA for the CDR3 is TGTGCCAGCAGGACCGGGACTAGCGGGCAAGAGACCCAGTACTTC. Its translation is CASRTGTSGQETQYF.